The TCR beta chain described here comes from a study of blood T cells in healthy people across ages. A second PCR of about 7 to 11 cycles used a sample-barcoded 5' primer and a J-beta primer mix. Each cDNA molecule carried a tag from a template-switch adaptor that contained 12 random nucleotides. TCRdb reprocessed the 5' RACE reads with MiXCR, giving one entry per CDR3 protein. The sample shows 450,000 to 700,000 distinct CDR3 sequences, roughly 29% of them seen only once. The CDR3 is made up of 19 amino acids. V shed 3 bases, J shed 1 base, and the junction held 13 bases outside the gene matches. Germline CDR1 reads KGHSH; CDR2 reads LQKENI. Notes on the study in general: Long-lived donors exceeded aged donors in naive CD4+ cells and diversity. A roughly linear age-dependent decrease characterized TCR beta diversity per million T cells.

Worth noting for this clonotype: Its antigen is not known.

The TCR sequence derives from a woman between 70 and 85 years old in good health. Source material: blood. V usage is TRBV18 and J usage is TRBJ2-5; TRBD2 matches 11 bases. As DNA, the CDR3 is TGTGCCAGCTCACCGACGACTACCTTAGCGGGGGGGCTCCAAGAGACCCAGTACTTC. Residues: CASSPTTTLAGGLQETQYF.